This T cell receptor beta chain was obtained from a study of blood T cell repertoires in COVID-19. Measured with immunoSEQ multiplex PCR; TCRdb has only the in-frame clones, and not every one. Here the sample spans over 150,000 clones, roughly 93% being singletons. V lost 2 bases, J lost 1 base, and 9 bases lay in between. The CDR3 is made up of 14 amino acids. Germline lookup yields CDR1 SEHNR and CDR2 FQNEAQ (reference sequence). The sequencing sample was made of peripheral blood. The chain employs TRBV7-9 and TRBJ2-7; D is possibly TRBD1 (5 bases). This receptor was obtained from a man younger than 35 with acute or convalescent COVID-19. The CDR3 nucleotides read TGTGCCAGCAGCTTAATGGCAGGGTCCTACGAGCAGTACTTC. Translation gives CASSLMAGSYEQYF.